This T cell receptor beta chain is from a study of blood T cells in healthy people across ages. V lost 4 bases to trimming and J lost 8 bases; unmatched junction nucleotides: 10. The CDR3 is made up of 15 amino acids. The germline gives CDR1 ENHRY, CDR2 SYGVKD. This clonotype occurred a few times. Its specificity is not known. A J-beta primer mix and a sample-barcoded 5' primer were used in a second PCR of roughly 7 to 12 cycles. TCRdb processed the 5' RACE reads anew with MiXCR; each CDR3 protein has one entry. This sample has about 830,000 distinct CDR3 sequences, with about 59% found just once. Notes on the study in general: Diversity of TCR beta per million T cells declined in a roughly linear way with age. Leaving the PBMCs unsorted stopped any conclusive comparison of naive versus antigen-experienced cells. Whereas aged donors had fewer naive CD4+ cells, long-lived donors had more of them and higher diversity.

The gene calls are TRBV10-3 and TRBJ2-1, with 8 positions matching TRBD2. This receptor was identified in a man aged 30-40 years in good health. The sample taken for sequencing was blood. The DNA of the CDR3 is TGTGCCATCAGTGTAGAAGGGACTAGTGGGTATGAGCAGTTCTTC. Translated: CAISVEGTSGYEQFF.